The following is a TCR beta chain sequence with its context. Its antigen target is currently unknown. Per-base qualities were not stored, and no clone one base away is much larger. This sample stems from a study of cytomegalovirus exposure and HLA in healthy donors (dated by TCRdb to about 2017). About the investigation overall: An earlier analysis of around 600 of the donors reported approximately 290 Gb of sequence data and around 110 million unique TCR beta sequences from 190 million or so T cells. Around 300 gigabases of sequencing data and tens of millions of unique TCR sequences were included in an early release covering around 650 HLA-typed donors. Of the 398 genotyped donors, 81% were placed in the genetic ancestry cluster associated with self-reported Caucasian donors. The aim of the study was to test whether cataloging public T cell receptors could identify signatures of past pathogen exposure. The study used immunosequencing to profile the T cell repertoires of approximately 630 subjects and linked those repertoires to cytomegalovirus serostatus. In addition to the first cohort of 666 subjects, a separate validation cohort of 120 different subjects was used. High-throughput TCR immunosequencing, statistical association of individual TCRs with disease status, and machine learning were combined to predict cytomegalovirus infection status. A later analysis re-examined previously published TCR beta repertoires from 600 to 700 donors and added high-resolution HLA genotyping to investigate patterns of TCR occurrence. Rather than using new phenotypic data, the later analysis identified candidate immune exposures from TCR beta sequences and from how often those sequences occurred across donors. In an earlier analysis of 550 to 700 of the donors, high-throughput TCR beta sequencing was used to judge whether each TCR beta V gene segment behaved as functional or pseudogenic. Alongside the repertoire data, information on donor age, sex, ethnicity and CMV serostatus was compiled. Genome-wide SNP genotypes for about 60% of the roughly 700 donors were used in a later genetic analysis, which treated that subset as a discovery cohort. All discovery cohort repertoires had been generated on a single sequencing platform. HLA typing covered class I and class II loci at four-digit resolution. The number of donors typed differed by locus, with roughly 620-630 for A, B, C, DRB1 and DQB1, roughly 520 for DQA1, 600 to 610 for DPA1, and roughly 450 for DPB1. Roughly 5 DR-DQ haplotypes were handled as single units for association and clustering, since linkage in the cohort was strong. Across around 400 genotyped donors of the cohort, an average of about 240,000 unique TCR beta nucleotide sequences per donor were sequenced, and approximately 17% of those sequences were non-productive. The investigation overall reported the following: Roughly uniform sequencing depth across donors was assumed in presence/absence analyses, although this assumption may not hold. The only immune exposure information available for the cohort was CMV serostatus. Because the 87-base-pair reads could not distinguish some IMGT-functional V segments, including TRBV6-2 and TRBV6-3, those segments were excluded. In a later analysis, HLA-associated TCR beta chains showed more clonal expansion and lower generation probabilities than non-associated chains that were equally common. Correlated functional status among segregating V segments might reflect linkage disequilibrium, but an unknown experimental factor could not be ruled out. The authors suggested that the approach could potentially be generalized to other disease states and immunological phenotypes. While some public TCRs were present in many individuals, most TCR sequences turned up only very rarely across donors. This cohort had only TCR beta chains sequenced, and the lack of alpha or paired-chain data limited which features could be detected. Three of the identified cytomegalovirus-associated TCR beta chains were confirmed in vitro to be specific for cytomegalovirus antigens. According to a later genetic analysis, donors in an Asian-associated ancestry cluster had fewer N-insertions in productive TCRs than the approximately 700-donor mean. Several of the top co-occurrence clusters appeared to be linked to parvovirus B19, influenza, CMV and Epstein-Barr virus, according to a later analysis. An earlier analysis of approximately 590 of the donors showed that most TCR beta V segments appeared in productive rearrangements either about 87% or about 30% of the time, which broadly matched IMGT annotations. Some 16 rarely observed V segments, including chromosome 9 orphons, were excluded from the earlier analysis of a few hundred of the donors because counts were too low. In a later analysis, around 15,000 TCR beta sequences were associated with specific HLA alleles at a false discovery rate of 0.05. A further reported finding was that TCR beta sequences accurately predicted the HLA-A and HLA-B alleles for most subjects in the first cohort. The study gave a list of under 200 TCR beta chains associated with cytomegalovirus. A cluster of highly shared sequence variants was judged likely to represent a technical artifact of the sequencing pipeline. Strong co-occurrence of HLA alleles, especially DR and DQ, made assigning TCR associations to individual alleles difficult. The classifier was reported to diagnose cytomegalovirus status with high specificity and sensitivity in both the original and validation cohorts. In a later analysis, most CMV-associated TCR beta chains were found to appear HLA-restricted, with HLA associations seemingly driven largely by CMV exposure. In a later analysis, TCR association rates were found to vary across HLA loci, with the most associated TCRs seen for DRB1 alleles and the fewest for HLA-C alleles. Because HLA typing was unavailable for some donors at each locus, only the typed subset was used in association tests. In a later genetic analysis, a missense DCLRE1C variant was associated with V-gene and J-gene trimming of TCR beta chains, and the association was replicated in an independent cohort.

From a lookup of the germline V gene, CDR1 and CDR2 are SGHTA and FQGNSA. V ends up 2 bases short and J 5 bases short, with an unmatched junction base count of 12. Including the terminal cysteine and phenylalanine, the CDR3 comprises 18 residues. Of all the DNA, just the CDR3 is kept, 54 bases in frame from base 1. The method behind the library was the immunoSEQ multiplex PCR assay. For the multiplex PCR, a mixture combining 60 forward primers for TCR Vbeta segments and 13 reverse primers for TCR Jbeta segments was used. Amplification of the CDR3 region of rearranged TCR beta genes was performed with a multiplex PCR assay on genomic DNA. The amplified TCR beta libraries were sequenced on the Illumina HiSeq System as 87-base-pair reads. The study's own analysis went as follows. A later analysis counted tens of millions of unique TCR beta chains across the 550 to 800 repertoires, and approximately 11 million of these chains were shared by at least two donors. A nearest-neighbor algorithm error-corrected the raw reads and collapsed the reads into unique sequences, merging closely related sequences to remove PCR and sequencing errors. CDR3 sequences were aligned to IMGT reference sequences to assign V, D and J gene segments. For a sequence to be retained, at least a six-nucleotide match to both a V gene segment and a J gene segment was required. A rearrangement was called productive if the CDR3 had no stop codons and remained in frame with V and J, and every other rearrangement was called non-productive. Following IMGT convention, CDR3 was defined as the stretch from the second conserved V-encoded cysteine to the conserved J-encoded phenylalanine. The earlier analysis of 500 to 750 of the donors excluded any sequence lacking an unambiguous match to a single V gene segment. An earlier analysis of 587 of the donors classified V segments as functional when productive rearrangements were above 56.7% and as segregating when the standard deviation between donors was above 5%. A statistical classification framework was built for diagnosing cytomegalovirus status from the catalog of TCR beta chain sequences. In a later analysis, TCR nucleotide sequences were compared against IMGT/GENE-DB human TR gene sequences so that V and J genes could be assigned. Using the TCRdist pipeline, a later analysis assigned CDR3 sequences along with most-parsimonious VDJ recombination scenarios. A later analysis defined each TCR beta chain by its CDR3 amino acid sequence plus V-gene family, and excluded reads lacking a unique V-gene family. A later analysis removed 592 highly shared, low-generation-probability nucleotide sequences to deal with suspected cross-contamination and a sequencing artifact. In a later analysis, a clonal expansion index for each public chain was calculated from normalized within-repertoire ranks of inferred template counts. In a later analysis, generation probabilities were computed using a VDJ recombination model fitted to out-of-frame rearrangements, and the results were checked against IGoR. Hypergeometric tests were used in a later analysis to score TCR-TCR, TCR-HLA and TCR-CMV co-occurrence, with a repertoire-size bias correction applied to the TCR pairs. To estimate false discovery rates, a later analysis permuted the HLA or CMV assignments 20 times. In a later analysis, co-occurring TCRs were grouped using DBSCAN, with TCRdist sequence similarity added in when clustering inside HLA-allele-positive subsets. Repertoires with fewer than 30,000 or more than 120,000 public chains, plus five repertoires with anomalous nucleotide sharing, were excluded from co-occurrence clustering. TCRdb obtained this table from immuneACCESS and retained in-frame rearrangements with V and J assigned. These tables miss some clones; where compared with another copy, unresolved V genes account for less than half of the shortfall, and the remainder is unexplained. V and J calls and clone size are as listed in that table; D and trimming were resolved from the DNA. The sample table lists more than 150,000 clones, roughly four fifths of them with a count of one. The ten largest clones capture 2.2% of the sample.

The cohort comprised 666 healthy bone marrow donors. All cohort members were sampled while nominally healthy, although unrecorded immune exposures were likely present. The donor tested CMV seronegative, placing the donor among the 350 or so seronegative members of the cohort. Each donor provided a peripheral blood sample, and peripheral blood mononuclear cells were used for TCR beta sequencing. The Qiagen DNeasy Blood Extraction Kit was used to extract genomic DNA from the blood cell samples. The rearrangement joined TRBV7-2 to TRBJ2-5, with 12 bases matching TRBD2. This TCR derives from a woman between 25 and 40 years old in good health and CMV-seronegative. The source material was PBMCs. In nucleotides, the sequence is TGTGCCAGCAGCTTAAGCGCATCTAGCGGGGGGGAGTGGGAGACCCAGTACTTC. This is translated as CASSLSASSGGEWETQYF.